This entry concerns a single TCR beta chain. Per the original data handling: Using reference gene primer amplification, nucleated cell counts were estimated. The method was immunoSEQ multiplex PCR; TCRdb's version includes in-frame clones alone and lacks a portion of them. That table supplies the V and J calls and clone size; D and trimming were determined from the DNA. The sample has 150,000 to 200,000 clones, roughly 81% seen once. Patients at the Seattle site were enrolled during active infection and followed longitudinally. The sample is drawn from a study of blood T cell repertoires in COVID-19. As for the study in general: Acute and convalescent COVID-19 samples came from the United States, Italy and Spain. The analysed material was cDNA or gDNA that came from T cells, B-cell-depleted T cells, or PBMCs.

Sequences were obtained from peripheral blood. This clonotype was obtained from a woman aged 40 to 55 with COVID-19, enrolled during active disease.

This chain's CDR3 is CASSLKATGSGANVLTF. The CDR3 region has the DNA TGTGCCAGCAGCCTAAAAGCTACAGGGTCTGGGGCCAACGTCCTGACTTTC. The J gene is TRBJ2-6, the V gene TRBV7-3; D might be TRBD1 (6 bases). Per the germline V gene, CDR1 is SGHTA and CDR2 is FQGTGA. The CDR3 runs to 17 residues. The V gene lost 5 bases and the J gene lost 1 base, with 15 bases spanning the gap.